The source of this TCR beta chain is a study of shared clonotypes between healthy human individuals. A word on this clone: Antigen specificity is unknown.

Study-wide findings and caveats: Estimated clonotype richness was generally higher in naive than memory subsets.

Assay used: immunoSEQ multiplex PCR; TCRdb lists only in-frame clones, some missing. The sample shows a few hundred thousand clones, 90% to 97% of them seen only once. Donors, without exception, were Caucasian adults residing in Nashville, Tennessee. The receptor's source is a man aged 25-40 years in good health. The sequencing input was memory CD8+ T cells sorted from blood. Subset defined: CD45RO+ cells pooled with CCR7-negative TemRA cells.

In DNA form, the CDR3 reads TGTGCCAGCAGGACCGGGACAGCCCTTCGAGGCTACACCTTC. Translated: CASRTGTALRGYTF. The J gene is TRBJ1-2, the V gene TRBV28; TRBD1 matches 7 bases. After removal of 6 bases from V and 8 bases from J, the junction contained 12 bases not matched to a gene. The CDR3 consists of 14 residues. CDR1 and CDR2 (germline): MDHEN, SYDVKM.